This TCR beta chain is from a study of cytomegalovirus exposure and HLA in healthy donors (dated by TCRdb to 2015 to 2018). Concerning the study at large: An earlier analysis of some 500 of the donors reported roughly 270 Gb of sequence data and some 120 million unique TCR beta sequences from some 180 million T cells. Approximately 330 gigabases of sequencing data and around 80 million unique TCR sequences made up an early release that covered nearly 650 HLA-typed donors. The genetic ancestry cluster associated with self-reported Caucasian donors included roughly 84% of the approximately 410 genotyped donors. The study aimed to test whether cataloging public T cell receptors could reveal signatures of past pathogen exposure. The study profiled the T cell repertoires of about 640 subjects by immunosequencing and related them to cytomegalovirus serostatus. A separate validation cohort of 100 to 150 different subjects was used in addition to the 666-subject first cohort. High-throughput TCR immunosequencing, statistical association of individual TCRs with disease status, and machine learning were combined to predict cytomegalovirus infection status. To study patterns of TCR occurrence, a later analysis re-analyzed previously published TCR beta repertoires from around 670 donors and added high-resolution HLA genotyping. In the later analysis, no new phenotypic data were used to find candidate immune exposures; instead, reliance was placed on TCR beta sequences and their occurrence across donors. In an earlier analysis of 500 to 650 of the donors, high-throughput TCR beta sequencing was used to judge whether each TCR beta V gene segment behaved as functional or pseudogenic. Donor age, sex, ethnicity and CMV serostatus were compiled alongside the repertoire data. In a later genetic analysis, genome-wide SNP genotypes for about 65% of the roughly 670 donors were used, and that subset was treated as a discovery cohort. Every repertoire in the discovery cohort had been generated on one and the same sequencing platform. HLA typing covered class I and class II loci at four-digit resolution. The number of donors typed differed by locus, with roughly 620-630 for A, B, C, DRB1 and DQB1, roughly 520 for DQA1, about 610 for DPA1, and about 450 for DPB1. Roughly 5 DR-DQ haplotypes were handled as single units for association and clustering because linkage in the cohort was strong. Among 398 genotyped donors of the cohort, an average of roughly 240,000 unique TCR beta nucleotide sequences were sequenced per donor, 15% to 20% of them non-productive.

Library preparation employed the immunoSEQ multiplex PCR assay. For the multiplex PCR, a mixture combining 60 forward primers for TCR Vbeta segments and 13 reverse primers for TCR Jbeta segments was used. Amplification of the CDR3 region of rearranged TCR beta genes was performed with a multiplex PCR assay on genomic DNA. Amplified TCR beta libraries were sequenced as 87-base-pair reads on the Illumina HiSeq System. As for the authors' bioinformatics: Across the 666 repertoires, a later analysis counted tens of millions of unique TCR beta chains, roughly 11 million of which were shared by at least two donors. A nearest-neighbor algorithm error-corrected the raw reads and collapsed the reads into unique sequences, merging closely related sequences to remove PCR and sequencing errors. To assign V, D and J gene segments, CDR3 sequences were aligned to IMGT reference sequences. For a sequence to be retained, a match of at least six nucleotides to both a V gene segment and a J gene segment was required. A rearrangement was called productive if the CDR3 had no stop codons and remained in frame with V and J, and every other rearrangement was called non-productive. CDR3 was defined by IMGT convention, running from the second conserved V-encoded cysteine to the conserved J-encoded phenylalanine. In an earlier analysis of just under 600 of the donors, sequences lacking an unambiguous match to a single V gene segment were excluded. In an earlier analysis of some 590 of the donors, a V segment was called functional when productive rearrangements were above 56.7%, and segregating when the standard deviation between donors exceeded 5%. A statistical classification framework was built to diagnose cytomegalovirus status from the catalog of TCR beta chain sequences. In a later analysis, V and J genes were assigned by comparing TCR nucleotide sequences against IMGT/GENE-DB human TR gene sequences. The TCRdist pipeline was used in a later analysis to assign CDR3 sequences and most-parsimonious VDJ recombination scenarios. In a later analysis, each TCR beta chain was defined by its CDR3 amino acid sequence together with its V-gene family, and reads without a unique V-gene family were excluded. A later analysis removed 592 highly shared, low-generation-probability nucleotide sequences to deal with suspected cross-contamination and a sequencing artifact. In a later analysis, a clonal expansion index for each public chain was calculated from normalized within-repertoire ranks of inferred template counts. A later analysis computed generation probabilities with a VDJ recombination model fitted to out-of-frame rearrangements, and checked the results against IGoR. Hypergeometric tests were used in a later analysis to score TCR-TCR, TCR-HLA and TCR-CMV co-occurrence, with a repertoire-size bias correction applied to the TCR pairs. In a later analysis, false discovery rates were estimated by permuting HLA or CMV assignments 20 times. A later analysis grouped co-occurring TCRs with DBSCAN, adding TCRdist sequence similarity when clustering within HLA-allele-positive subsets. Repertoires with fewer than 30,000 or more than 120,000 public chains were left out of co-occurrence clustering, as were about five repertoires with anomalous nucleotide sharing. This is the immuneACCESS table as TCRdb keeps it, with only in-frame sequences that have V and J called. A part of the clones is gone; compared with another copy, unresolved V genes explain less than half, and the rest is unexplained. For V, J and clone size, that table is used; D and trimming come from the DNA. For this sample the table gives over 95,000 clones, of which roughly four fifths were detected only once. About 8.3% of the sample is in the top ten clones.

On this clone: This clone's antigen is unknown. No base-level quality is on record; no much larger clone is a single base apart.

The cohort was made up of 500 to 850 healthy bone marrow donors. At the time of sampling, every cohort member was nominally healthy, though immune exposures that went unrecorded were likely present. The donor tested CMV seronegative and was one of the 352 seronegative cohort members. Each donor provided a peripheral blood sample, and peripheral blood mononuclear cells were used for TCR beta sequencing. Genomic DNA extraction from the blood cell samples was performed with the Qiagen DNeasy Blood Extraction Kit. At the junction V is shortened by 4 bases and J by 2 bases; bases outside the gene matches: 2. Reading from cysteine to phenylalanine, the CDR3 counts 14 amino acids. Just CDR3 DNA is preserved here, 42 bases in frame from base 1. Looking up the germline V gene yields CDR1 MDHEN and CDR2 SYDVKM. On the study overall, not on this receptor specifically: A later analysis found that HLA-associated TCR beta chains were more clonally expanded and had lower generation probabilities than equally common non-associated chains. A further reported finding was that TCR beta sequences accurately predicted the HLA-A and HLA-B alleles for most subjects in the first cohort. A later analysis associated 16,951 TCR beta sequences with specific HLA alleles at a false discovery rate of 0.05. Only TCR beta chains were sequenced in this cohort, and the absence of alpha or paired-chain data limited detectable features. A cluster of highly shared sequence variants was judged likely to be a technical artifact of the sequencing pipeline. According to a later analysis, most CMV-associated TCR beta chains appeared to be HLA-restricted, and the HLA associations seemed to be driven largely by CMV exposure. The authors suggested that the approach could potentially be extended to other disease states and immunological phenotypes. Cytomegalovirus status was reported to be diagnosed by the classifier with high specificity and sensitivity in both the original and validation cohorts. A later analysis found that TCR association rates varied across HLA loci, with DRB1 alleles showing the most associated TCRs and HLA-C alleles the fewest. Assigning TCR associations to individual alleles was difficult when HLA alleles, especially DR and DQ, strongly co-occurred. An association between a missense DCLRE1C variant and V-gene and J-gene trimming of TCR beta chains was found in a later genetic analysis and replicated in an independent cohort. HLA typing was unavailable for some donors at each locus, so association tests used only the typed subset. Fewer than 20 rarely observed V segments, including chromosome 9 orphons, were excluded from the earlier analysis of a few hundred of the donors because counts were too low. Because the 87-base-pair reads could not distinguish some IMGT-functional V segments, including TRBV6-2 and TRBV6-3, those segments were excluded. The study listed 170 or so TCR beta chains as associated with cytomegalovirus. Compared with the roughly 670-donor mean, donors in an Asian-associated ancestry cluster had fewer N-insertions in productive TCRs, according to a later genetic analysis. Broadly in line with IMGT annotations, most TCR beta V segments showed up in productive rearrangements about 90% or about 30% of the time in an earlier analysis of several hundred of the donors. Presence/absence analyses assumed roughly uniform sequencing depth across donors, an assumption that may not hold. Immune exposure information for the cohort was limited to CMV serostatus. Most TCR sequences were seen in very few donors, while some public TCRs were found in many individuals. Three of the identified cytomegalovirus-associated TCR beta chains were confirmed in vitro to be specific for cytomegalovirus antigens. A later analysis reported that several top co-occurrence clusters appeared linked to parvovirus B19, influenza, CMV and Epstein-Barr virus. Correlated functional status among segregating V segments might reflect linkage disequilibrium, but an unknown experimental factor could not be ruled out.

Recombination connected TRBV28 to TRBJ1-2; a stretch of 9 junction bases matches TRBD1. The specimen sequenced was PBMCs. This receptor was obtained from a female donor in good health and CMV-seronegative. The nucleotide sequence is TGTGCCAGCAGTTCGGGGACAGGGAACTATGGCTACACCTTC. Its coded protein is CASSSGTGNYGYTF.